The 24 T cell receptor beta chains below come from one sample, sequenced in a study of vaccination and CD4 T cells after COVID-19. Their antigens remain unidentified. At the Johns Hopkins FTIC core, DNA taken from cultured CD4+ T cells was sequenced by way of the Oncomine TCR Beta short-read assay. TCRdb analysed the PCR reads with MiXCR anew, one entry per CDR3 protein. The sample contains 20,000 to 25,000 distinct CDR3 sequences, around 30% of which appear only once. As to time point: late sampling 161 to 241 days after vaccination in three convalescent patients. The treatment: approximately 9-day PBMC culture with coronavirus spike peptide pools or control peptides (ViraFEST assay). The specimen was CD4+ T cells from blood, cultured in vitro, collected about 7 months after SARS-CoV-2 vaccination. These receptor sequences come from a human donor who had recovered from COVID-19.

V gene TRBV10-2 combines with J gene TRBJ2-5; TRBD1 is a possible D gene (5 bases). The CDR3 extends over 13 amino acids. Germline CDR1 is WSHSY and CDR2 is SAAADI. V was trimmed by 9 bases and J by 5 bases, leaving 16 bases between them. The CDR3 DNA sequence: TGCGCCAGGGCTAAAGGGGTAAAGGAGACCCAGTACTTC. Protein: CARAKGVKETQYF.

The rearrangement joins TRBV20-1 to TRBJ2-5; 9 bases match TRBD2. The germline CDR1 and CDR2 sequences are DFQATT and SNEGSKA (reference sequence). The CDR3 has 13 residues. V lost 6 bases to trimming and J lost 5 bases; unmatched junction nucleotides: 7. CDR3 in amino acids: CSASGLAEETQYF. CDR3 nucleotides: TGCAGTGCCTCGGGACTAGCTGAGGAGACCCAGTACTTC.

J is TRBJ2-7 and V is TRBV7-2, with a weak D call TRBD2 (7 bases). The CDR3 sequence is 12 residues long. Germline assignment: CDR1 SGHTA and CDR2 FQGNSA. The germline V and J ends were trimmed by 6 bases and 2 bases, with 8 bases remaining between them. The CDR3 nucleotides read TGTGCCAGCAGGGGGGGGCCCTACGAGCAGTACTTC. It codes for CASRGGPYEQYF.

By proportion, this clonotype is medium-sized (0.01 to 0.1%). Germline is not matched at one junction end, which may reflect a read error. In DNA, the CDR3 is TGTGCCAGCAGCTTAGCCGAGGGACTAGCGGACGTCTTT. Protein product: CASSLAEGLADVF. The chain is built from TRBV7-9 and TRBJ2-3; 11 bases line up with TRBD2. The germline CDR1 and CDR2 sequences are SEHNR and FQNEAQ (reference sequence). CDR3 length: 13 amino acids.

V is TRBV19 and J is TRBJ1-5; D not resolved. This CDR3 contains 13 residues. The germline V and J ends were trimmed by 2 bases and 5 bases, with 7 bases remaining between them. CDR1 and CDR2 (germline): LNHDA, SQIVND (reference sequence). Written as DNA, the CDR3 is TGTGCCAGTAGTATACAGGTCCATCAGCCCCAGCATTTT. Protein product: CASSIQVHQPQHF.

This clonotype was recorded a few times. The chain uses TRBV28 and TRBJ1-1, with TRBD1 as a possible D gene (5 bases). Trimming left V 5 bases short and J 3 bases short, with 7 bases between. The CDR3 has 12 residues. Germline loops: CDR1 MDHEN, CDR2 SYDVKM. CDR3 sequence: CASSTGDTEAFF. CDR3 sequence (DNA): TGTGCCAGCAGTACGGGGGACACTGAAGCTTTCTTT. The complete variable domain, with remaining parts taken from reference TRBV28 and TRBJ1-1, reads DVKVTQSSRYLVKRTGEKVFLECVQDMDHENMFWYRQDPGLGLRLIYFSYDVKMKEKGDIPEGYSVSREKKERFSLILESASTNQTSMYLCASSTGDTEAFFGQGTRLTVV.

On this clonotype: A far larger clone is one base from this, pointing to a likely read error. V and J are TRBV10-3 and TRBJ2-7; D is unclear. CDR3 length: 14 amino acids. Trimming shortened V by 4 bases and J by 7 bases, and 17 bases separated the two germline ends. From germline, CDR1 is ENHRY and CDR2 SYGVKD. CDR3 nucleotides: TGTGCCATCAGTGCGGACCAGGCCTACAATGAGCAGTACTTC. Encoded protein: CAISADQAYNEQYF.

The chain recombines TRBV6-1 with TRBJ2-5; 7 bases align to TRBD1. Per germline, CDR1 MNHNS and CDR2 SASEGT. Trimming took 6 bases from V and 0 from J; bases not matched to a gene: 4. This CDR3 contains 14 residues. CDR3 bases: TGTGCCAGCAGGGACGGGACAGACCAAGAGACCCAGTACTTC. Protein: CASRDGTDQETQYF.

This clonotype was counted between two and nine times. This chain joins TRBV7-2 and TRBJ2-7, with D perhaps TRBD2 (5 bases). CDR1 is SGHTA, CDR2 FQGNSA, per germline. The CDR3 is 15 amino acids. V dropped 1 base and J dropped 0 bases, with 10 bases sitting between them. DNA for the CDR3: TGTGCCAGCAGCTTAGGCGGGCTTTACTCCTACGAGCAGTACTTC. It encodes CASSLGGLYSYEQYF.

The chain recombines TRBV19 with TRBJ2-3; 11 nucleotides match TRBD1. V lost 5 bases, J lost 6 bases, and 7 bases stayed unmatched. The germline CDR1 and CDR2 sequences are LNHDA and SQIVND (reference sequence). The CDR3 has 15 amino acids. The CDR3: CASSPRDRGSDTQYF. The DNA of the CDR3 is TGTGCCAGTAGTCCCCGGGACAGGGGGTCGGATACGCAGTATTTT.

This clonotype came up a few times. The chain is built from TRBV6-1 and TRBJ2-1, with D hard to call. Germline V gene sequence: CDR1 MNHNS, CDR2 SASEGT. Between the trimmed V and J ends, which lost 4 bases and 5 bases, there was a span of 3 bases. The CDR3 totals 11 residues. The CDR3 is CASSAHNEQFF. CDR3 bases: TGTGCCAGCAGTGCCCACAATGAGCAGTTCTTC.

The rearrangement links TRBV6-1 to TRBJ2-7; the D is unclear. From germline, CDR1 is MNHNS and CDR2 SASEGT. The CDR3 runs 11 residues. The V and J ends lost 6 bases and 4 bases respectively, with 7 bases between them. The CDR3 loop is CASRSSYEQYF. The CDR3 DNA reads TGTGCCAGCAGATCCAGTTACGAGCAGTACTTC.

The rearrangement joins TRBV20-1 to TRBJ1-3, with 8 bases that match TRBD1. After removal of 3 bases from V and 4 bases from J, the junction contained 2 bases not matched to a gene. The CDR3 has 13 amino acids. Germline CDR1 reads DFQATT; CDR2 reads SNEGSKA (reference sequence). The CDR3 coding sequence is TGCAGTGCTAGCAGGGGGCAAGGAAACACCATATATTTT. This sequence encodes CSASRGQGNTIYF.

The CDR3 sequence is CASSLVGGRVFYNEQFF. Written as DNA, the CDR3 is TGTGCCAGCAGCTTAGTTGGCGGGAGGGTCTTTTACAATGAGCAGTTCTTC. The rearrangement joins TRBV7-2 to TRBJ2-1, with 9 bases aligning to TRBD2. CDR1 and CDR2 (germline): SGHTA, FQGNSA. This CDR3 has 17 residues. The trim removed 1 base at V and 4 bases at J, leaving 8 bases unmatched. The entire variable domain, with the rest obtained from reference TRBV7-2 and TRBJ2-1, is as follows: GAGVSQSPSNKVTEKGKDVELRCDPISGHTALYWYRQSLGQGLEFLIYFQGNSAPDKSGLPSDRFSAERTGGSVSTLTIQRTQQEDSAVYLCASSLVGGRVFYNEQFFGPGTRLTVL.

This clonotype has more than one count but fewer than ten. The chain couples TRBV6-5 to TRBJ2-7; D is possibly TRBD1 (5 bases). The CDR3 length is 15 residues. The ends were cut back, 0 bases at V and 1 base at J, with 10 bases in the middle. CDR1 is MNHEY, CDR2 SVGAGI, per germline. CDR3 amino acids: CASSYSGQGSYEQYF. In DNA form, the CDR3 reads TGTGCCAGCAGTTACTCGGGTCAGGGATCCTACGAGCAGTACTTC.

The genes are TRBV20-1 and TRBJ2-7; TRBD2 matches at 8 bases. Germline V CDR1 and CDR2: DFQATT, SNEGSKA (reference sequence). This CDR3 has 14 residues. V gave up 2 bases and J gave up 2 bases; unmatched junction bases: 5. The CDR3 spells CSARRSGMTYEQYF. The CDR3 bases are TGCAGTGCTAGACGTAGCGGGATGACCTACGAGCAGTACTTC.

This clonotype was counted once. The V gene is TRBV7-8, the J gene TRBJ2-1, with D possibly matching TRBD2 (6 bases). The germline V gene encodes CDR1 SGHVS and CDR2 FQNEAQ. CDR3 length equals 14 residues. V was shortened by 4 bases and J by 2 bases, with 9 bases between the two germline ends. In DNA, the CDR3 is TGTGCCAGCAGCTCAAGACTAGCCTACAATGAGCAGTTCTTC. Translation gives CASSSRLAYNEQFF.

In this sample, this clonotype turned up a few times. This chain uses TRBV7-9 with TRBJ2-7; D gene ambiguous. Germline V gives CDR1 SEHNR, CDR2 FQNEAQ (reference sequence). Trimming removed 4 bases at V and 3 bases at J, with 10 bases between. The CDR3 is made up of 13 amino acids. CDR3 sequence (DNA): TGTGCCAGCAGCTCAGGACGGATCTACGAGCAGTACTTC. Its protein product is CASSSGRIYEQYF. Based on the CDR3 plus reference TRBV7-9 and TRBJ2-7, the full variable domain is DTGVSQNPRHKITKRGQNVTFRCDPISEHNRLYWYRQTLGQGPEFLTYFQNEAQLEKSRLLSDRFSAERPKGSFSTLEIQRTEQGDSAMYLCASSSGRIYEQYFGPGTRLTVT.

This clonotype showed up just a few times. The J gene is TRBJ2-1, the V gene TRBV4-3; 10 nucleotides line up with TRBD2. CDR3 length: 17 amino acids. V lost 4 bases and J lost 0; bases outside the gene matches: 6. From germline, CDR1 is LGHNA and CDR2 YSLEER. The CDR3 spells CASSLGLAVSSYNEQFF. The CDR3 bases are TGCGCCAGCAGCCTCGGACTAGCGGTAAGCTCCTACAATGAGCAGTTCTTC.

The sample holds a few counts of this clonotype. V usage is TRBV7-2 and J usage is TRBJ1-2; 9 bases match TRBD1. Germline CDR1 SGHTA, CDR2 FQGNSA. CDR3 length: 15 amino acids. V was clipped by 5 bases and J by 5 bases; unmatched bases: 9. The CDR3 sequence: CASSRTGGAGYGYTF. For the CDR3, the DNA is TGTGCCAGCAGCCGCACAGGGGGCGCTGGTTATGGCTACACCTTC. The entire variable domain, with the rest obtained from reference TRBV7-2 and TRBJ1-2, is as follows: GAGVSQSPSNKVTEKGKDVELRCDPISGHTALYWYRQSLGQGLEFLIYFQGNSAPDKSGLPSDRFSAERTGGSVSTLTIQRTQQEDSAVYLCASSRTGGAGYGYTFGSGTRLTVV.

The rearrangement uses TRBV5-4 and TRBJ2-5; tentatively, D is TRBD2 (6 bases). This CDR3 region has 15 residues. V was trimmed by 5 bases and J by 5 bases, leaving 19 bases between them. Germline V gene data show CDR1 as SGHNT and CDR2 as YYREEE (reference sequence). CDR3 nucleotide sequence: TGTGCCAGCAGATACACTAGCTCACCCCCGGAGACCCAGTACTTC. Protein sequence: CASRYTSSPPETQYF.

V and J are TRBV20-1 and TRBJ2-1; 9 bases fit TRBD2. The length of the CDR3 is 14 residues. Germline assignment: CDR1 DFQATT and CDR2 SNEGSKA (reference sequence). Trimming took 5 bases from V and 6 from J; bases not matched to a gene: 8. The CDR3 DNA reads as TGCAGTGCTTTTAGCGGGAGTAACGCCAATGAGCAGTTCTTC. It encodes CSAFSGSNANEQFF.

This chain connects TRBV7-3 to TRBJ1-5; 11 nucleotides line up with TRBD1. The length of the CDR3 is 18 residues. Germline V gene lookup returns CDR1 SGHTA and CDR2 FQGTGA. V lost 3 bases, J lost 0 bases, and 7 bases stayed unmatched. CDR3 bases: TGTGCCAGCAGCTTTTCCGGGACAGGGGGGGATAGCAATCAGCCCCAGCATTTT. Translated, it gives CASSFSGTGGDSNQPQHF.

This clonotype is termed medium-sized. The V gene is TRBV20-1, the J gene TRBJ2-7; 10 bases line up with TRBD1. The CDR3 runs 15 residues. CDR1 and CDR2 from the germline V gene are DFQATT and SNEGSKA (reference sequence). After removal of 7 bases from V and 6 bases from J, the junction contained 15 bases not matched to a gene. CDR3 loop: CSVPGGTGDASEQYF. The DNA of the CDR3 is TGCAGTGTCCCCGGGGGGACAGGGGATGCCAGCGAGCAGTACTTC.